This T cell receptor (beta chain) came from a study of blood T cell repertoires in COVID-19. Study-wide background: COVID-19 samples, acute and convalescent, were from the United States, Italy and Spain. The analysed material was cDNA or gDNA that came from T cells, B-cell-depleted T cells, or PBMCs.

This clone has only a few counts. Original processing notes: Scientists estimated how many nucleated cells there were by amplifying reference gene primers. Generated by immunoSEQ multiplex PCR, the TCRdb table keeps only in-frame clones and is missing some. V and J calls and clone size follow that table, whereas D and trimming were derived from the DNA. The sample includes a few hundred thousand clones, around four fifths seen only once; the top ten take about 1.2%. Sequenced input: peripheral blood. The sequence was obtained from a woman aged 45-65 years with acute or convalescent COVID-19.

CDR3 sequence reads: CASSLGQTVTPGELFF. In DNA form, the CDR3 reads TGCGCCAGCAGCTTAGGACAGACAGTAACACCCGGGGAGCTGTTTTTT. This chain connects TRBV5-1 to TRBJ2-2, with D possibly TRBD1 on 6 matching bases. The CDR3 totals 16 residues. V lost 2 bases to trimming and J lost 6 bases, with 17 bases between them. CDR1 and CDR2 (germline): SGHRS, YFSETQ.